This T cell receptor beta chain derives from a study of tumor and adjacent non-tumor tissue in lung cancer. Study background: The cohort had about 12 adenocarcinoma, a couple of squamous cell and 1 small cell patients. On average, productive TCRbeta reads reached around 4 million per sample. Stage I to III disease affected some 11 men and 4 or 5 women aged about 31 to 85.

RNA was extracted from bulk tissue without any cell sorting. TCRbeta libraries were built with three rounds of nested PCR, modified from ARM-PCR. TCRdb reprocessed the multiplex PCR reads via MiXCR and lists one record per CDR3 protein. Counted here are approximately 140,000 distinct CDR3 sequences, 66% occurring once; the ten biggest clones make up 15% to 20%. V was pared by 5 bases and J by 0 bases, with 9 bases between. CDR3 length: 13 residues. Germline CDR1 is SQVTM and CDR2 is ANQGSEA. Concerning this clonotype: This CDR3 fails to terminate in the conserved phenylalanine or tryptophan, so it likely reflects a read error.

This rearrangement joins TRBV29-1 to TRBJ2-3; D remains ambiguous. The specimen was lung tumor tissue. This receptor was obtained from a man in his fifties or sixties with small cell lung cancer. The CDR3 is CSVSTASTDTQYY. The DNA of the CDR3 is TGCAGCGTTTCGACGGCTAGCACAGATACGCAGTATTAT.